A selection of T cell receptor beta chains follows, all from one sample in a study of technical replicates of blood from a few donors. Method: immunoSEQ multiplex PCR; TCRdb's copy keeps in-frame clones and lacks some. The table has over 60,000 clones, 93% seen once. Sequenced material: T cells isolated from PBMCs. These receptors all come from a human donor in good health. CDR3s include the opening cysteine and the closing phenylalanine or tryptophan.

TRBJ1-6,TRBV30,CAWSSGQGGSPLHF
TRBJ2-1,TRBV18,CASSLNELAGRSYNEQFF
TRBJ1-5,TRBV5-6,CASSLADRAPVNQPQHF
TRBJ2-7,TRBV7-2,CASTSVEGLYEQYF
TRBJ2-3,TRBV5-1,CASSSRTGPSSTDTQYF
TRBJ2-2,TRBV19,CASSTRSGYTGELFF
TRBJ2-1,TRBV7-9,CASSSTGSSYNEQFF
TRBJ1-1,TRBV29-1,CSVHTPGLGEAFF
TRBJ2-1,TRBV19,CASSITRWNEQFF
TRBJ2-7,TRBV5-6,CASSKTVGGFIYEQYF
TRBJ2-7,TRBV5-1,CASSLGDRDEQYF
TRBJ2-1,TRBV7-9,CASSPIAGGNEQFF
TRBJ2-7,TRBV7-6,CASSSRTSGHEQYF
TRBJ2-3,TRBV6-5,CASSALFGLPDTQYF
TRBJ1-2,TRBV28,CASSQTGTGAGGYTF
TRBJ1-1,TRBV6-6,CASSYVGGGTEAFF